This TCR beta chain is from a study of control samples from healthy donors and cancer patients (dated by TCRdb to the early 2020s). A note on this clone: It has no known antigen specificity. No base quality values were provided; no much bigger clone lies one nucleotide off.

The CDR3 starts with the cysteine, ends with the phenylalanine, and has 15 residues. Of the read, only the CDR3 DNA is kept; its 45 bases are in frame from base 1. According to the germline V gene, CDR1 reads LGHNT and CDR2 reads FRNRAP. The germline V end is reduced by 6 bases and the J end by 5 bases; junction bases left unmatched: 8. Libraries were made using the immunoSEQ multiplex PCR assay. This is the immuneACCESS table as TCRdb keeps it, with only in-frame sequences that have V and J called. A part of the clones is gone; compared with another copy, unresolved V genes explain less than half, and the rest is unexplained. For this sample the table gives 150,000 to 200,000 clones, of which around 91% were detected only once. 1.3% to 1.5% of the sample is taken by the ten largest.

The chain is encoded by TRBV12-5 joined to TRBJ2-5; 11 of the junction bases match TRBD1. Sequencing was carried out using blood. The source is a woman between 50 and 59 years old in good health. The DNA sequence follows: TGTGCTAGTGGCCCCGGACAGGGGGCGATGGAGACCCAGTACTTC. Translated, it reads CASGPGQGAMETQYF. Outside the CDR3, residues come from the reference TRBV12-5 and TRBJ2-5 proteins, so the full variable domain is: DARVTQTPRHKVTEMGQEVTMRCQPILGHNTVFWYRQTMMQGLELLAYFRNRAPLDDSGMPKDRFSAEMPDATLATLKIQPSEPRDSAVYFCASGPGQGAMETQYFGPGTRLLVL.